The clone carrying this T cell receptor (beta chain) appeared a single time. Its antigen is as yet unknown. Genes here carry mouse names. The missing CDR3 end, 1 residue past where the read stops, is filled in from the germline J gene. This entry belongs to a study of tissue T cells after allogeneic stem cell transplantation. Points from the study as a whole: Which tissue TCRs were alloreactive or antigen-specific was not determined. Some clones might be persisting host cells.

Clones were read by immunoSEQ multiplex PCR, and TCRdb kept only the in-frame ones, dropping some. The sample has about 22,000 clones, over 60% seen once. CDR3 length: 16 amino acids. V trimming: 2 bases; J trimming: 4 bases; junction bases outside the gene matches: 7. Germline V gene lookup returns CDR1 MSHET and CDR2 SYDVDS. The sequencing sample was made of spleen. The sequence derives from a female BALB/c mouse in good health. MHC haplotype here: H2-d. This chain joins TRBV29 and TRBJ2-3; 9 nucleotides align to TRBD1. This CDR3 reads CASSLPGQGFPETLYF. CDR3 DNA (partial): TGTGCTAGCAGTTTACCCGGACAGGGGTTCCCAGAAACGCTGTAT.